Each of the 17 T cell receptor beta chains below was sequenced from the same sample in a study of blood T cell repertoires in COVID-19. Profiled with immunoSEQ multiplex PCR; TCRdb holds only in-frame clones, not every one. This sample yields 170,000 or so clones, of which roughly 85% are seen a single time; more than 7.5% belongs to the top ten. The specimen sequenced was peripheral blood. These receptors came from a man between 45 and 60 years old with active or convalescent COVID-19.

V usage is TRBV5-1 and J usage is TRBJ1-1; D not resolved. Germline assignment: CDR1 SGHRS and CDR2 YFSETQ. With 0 bases removed from V and 0 bases from J, the gap between germline ends came to 9 bases. The CDR3 contains 15 residues. CDR3 nucleotides: TGCGCCAGCAGCTTGGCTGGGAGCATGAACACTGAAGCTTTCTTT. It translates to CASSLAGSMNTEAFF.

The V call is TRBV6-6, the J call TRBJ1-4; D not resolved. The V end was cut by 7 bases, the J end by 0 bases, with 12 bases between. The germline V gene has CDR1 MNHNY and CDR2 SVGAGI (reference sequence). The CDR3 covers 15 residues. CDR3 in DNA: TGTGCCAGCAATAACCCCGGAGCAACTAATGAAAAACTGTTTTTT. It yields the protein CASNNPGATNEKLFF.

The chain couples TRBV29-1 to TRBJ2-1; 14 bases map to TRBD2. The V gene end was trimmed by 7 bases and the J gene end by 0 bases; junction bases not matched to a gene: 14. Looked up from germline, CDR1 is SQVTM and CDR2 is ANQGSEA. CDR3 length: 19 amino acids. CDR3 protein: CSAPQGGTSGGSSYNEQFF. CDR3 in DNA: TGCAGCGCCCCCCAAGGGGGGACTAGCGGGGGAAGCTCCTACAATGAGCAGTTCTTC.

There are a few counts of this clone. The chain couples TRBV7-2 to TRBJ1-2; D is unresolved. V was clipped by 1 base and J by 0 bases, with 6 bases between them. From germline, CDR1 is SGHTA and CDR2 FQGNSA. This CDR3 is 14 amino acids long. The CDR3 DNA is TGTGCCAGCAGCTTAGTTCCATCTAACTATGGCTACACCTTC. This encodes CASSLVPSNYGYTF.

This clone was recorded once. The rearrangement uses TRBV18 and TRBJ2-1; TRBD2 agrees at 8 bases. The CDR3 spans 15 residues. J was trimmed by 2 bases and V by 3 bases; bases with no gene match: 3. Germline values: CDR1 KGHSH, CDR2 LQKENI. CDR3 protein: CASSPRGDPYNEQFF. CDR3 nucleotide sequence: TGTGCCAGCTCACCGCGGGGGGACCCCTACAATGAGCAGTTCTTC.

A note on this clone: Other DNA sequences in the sample encode the same CDR3. The chain uses TRBV7-3 and TRBJ1-1; TRBD1 matches at 8 bases. Germline values: CDR1 SGHTA, CDR2 FQGTGA. The junction had 3 bases not matched to a gene; V was cut back by 5 bases and J by 1 base. The CDR3 is 14 residues long. This chain's CDR3 is CASSPGQGNTEAFF. The CDR3 coding sequence is TGTGCCAGCAGCCCTGGACAGGGGAACACTGAAGCTTTCTTT.

The chain employs TRBV4-1 and TRBJ2-6; possibly TRBD2 for D (5 bases). This CDR3 has 19 residues. CDR1 and CDR2 from the germline V gene are MGHRA and YSYEKL. The V end lost 0 bases, the J end lost 0 bases, and 15 bases lay between the germline ends. DNA of the CDR3: TGCGCCAGCAGCCAAGATGGACTCGTAAGCTTCTCTGGGGCCAACGTCCTGACTTTC. This translates into CASSQDGLVSFSGANVLTF.

V gene TRBV6-5 combines with J gene TRBJ2-1; 9 nucleotides match TRBD1. The CDR3 totals 13 residues. CDR1 and CDR2 from the germline V gene are MNHEY and SVGAGI. J was trimmed by 9 bases and V by 6 bases; bases with no gene match: 6. As DNA, the CDR3 is TGTGCCAGCAGGGAGACAGGGGGGAGTGAGCAGTTCTTC. It translates to CASRETGGSEQFF.

This rearrangement joins TRBV18 to TRBJ1-1; D might be TRBD1 (6 bases). The germline gives CDR1 KGHSH, CDR2 LQKENI. The CDR3 spans 15 residues. Trimming stripped 5 bases from V and 5 bases from J, with 18 bases between. The CDR3 spells CASSTKTGGPTEAFF. DNA of the CDR3: TGTGCCAGCTCAACAAAAACCGGGGGGCCAACTGAAGCTTTCTTT.

This clone was seen a few times. The chain has TRBV7-9 and TRBJ2-5; possible D gene TRBD1, 5 bases. Germline V gives CDR1 SEHNR, CDR2 FQNEAQ (reference sequence). Trimming removed 4 bases at V and 4 bases at J, with 16 bases between. The CDR3 sequence is 15 residues long. The CDR3 nucleotides read TGTGCCAGCAGCTCCTCGACAGCCGTATCAGAGACCCAGTACTTC. Translation gives CASSSSTAVSETQYF. Full variable domain (remainder filled in from reference TRBV7-9 and TRBJ2-5): DTGVSQNPRHKITKRGQNVTFRCDPISEHNRLYWYRQTLGQGPEFLTYFQNEAQLEKSRLLSDRFSAERPKGSFSTLEIQRTEQGDSAMYLCASSSSTAVSETQYFGPGTRLLVL.

The CDR3 protein is CASTLGQRNTEAFF. Here the CDR3 DNA reads TGTGCCAGCACCCTAGGACAGAGGAACACTGAAGCTTTCTTT. The V gene is TRBV28, the J gene TRBJ1-1; D perhaps matches TRBD1 (6 bases). This CDR3 contains 14 residues. Germline V CDR1 and CDR2: MDHEN, SYDVKM. The V gene lost 7 bases and the J gene lost 1 base, with 13 bases spanning the gap. The full variable domain, its missing parts supplied by reference TRBV28 and TRBJ1-1, is DVKVTQSSRYLVKRTGEKVFLECVQDMDHENMFWYRQDPGLGLRLIYFSYDVKMKEKGDIPEGYSVSREKKERFSLILESASTNQTSMYLCASTLGQRNTEAFFGQGTRLTVV.

The CDR3 loop is CASSGGGKYGYTF. The DNA for the CDR3 is TGTGCCAGCAGTGGGGGGGGCAAGTATGGCTACACCTTC. The chain links TRBV2 to TRBJ1-2; a weak D match, TRBD1 (6 bases). Germline-derived CDR1 and CDR2 are SNHLY and FYNNEI. There are 13 residues in the CDR3. The V end was cut by 4 bases, the J end by 5 bases, with 11 bases between.

This clone was observed once. CDR3 in amino acids: CASSQSSGNTIYF. Written as DNA, the CDR3 is TGCGCCAGCTCACAAAGCTCTGGAAACACCATATATTTT. The chain couples TRBV10-2 to TRBJ1-3; no firm D call. V lost 8 bases and J 0 bases, leaving 8 bases between the germline ends. CDR3 length equals 13 residues. Per germline, CDR1 WSHSY and CDR2 SAAADI.

The chain employs TRBV4-1 and TRBJ2-4; 8 nucleotides line up with TRBD1. V shed 5 bases and J 9 bases; nucleotides not matched to a gene: 9. Germline values: CDR1 MGHRA, CDR2 YSYEKL. The CDR3 covers 14 residues. The CDR3 DNA follows: TGCGCCAGCAGCTCGGACAGGGTGTACGGCATTCAGTACTTC. Amino acid sequence: CASSSDRVYGIQYF.

The rearrangement uses TRBV7-2 and TRBJ1-1, with a weak D call TRBD1 (6 bases). From germline, CDR1 is SGHTA and CDR2 FQGNSA. Deletions cut 3 bases from V and 8 bases from J, with 19 bases between. The length of the CDR3 is 15 residues. CDR3 sequence (DNA): TGTGCCAGCAGCTTCCTAATCCCCGGACAGACAGAAGCTTTCTTT. Amino acids: CASSFLIPGQTEAFF.

This chain links TRBV7-2 with TRBJ1-1, with TRBD1 identical over 7 bases. The V segment lost 4 bases and the J segment 11 bases; nucleotides outside the gene matches: 16. This CDR3 region has 15 residues. Germline lookup yields CDR1 SGHTA and CDR2 FQGNSA. The CDR3 DNA reads as TGTGCCAGCAGCTCCCCTTCCCAGGGGGAGGCCAGGGCTTTCTTT. It translates to CASSSPSQGEARAFF.

The genes are TRBV25-1 and TRBJ1-2; D is perhaps TRBD1 (5 bases). This CDR3 contains 12 residues. Germline lookup yields CDR1 MGHDK and CDR2 SYGVNS. Deletions cut 7 bases from V and 8 bases from J, with 14 bases between. The CDR3 sequence: CASNTEGRGYTF. The CDR3 DNA is TGTGCCAGCAATACGGAGGGGAGGGGCTACACCTTC.